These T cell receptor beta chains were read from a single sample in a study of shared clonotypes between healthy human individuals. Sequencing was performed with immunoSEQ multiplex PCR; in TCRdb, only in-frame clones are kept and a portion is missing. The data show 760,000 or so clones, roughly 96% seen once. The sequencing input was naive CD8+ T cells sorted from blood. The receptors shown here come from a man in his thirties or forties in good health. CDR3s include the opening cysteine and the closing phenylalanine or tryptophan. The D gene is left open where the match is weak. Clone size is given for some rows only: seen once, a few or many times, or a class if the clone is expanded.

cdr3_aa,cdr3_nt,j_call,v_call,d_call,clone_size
CASSTTSGITDTQYF,TGTGCCAGCAGCACTACTAGCGGGATCACAGATACGCAGTATTTT,TRBJ2-3,TRBV7-9,TRBD2,-
CASSPIPRGRVVGYTF,TGTGCCAGCAGCCCCATACCGAGGGGGCGGGTAGTTGGCTACACCTTC,TRBJ1-2,TRBV14,TRBD1,-
CASSFRRGEQYF,TGTGCCAGCAGTTTTCGACGGGGGGAGCAGTACTTC,TRBJ2-7,TRBV27,-,-
CASRPGTSGINEQYF,TGTGCCAGCAGGCCGGGGACTAGCGGGATCAACGAGCAGTACTTC,TRBJ2-7,TRBV13,TRBD2,-
CASSLGGGATNEKLFF,TGTGCCAGCAGCTTGGGGGGCGGTGCAACTAATGAAAAACTGTTTTTT,TRBJ1-4,TRBV5-6,-,-
CASSLVGWGSGETQYF,TGTGCCAGCAGCTTAGTGGGGTGGGGGAGTGGAGAGACCCAGTACTTC,TRBJ2-5,TRBV11-2,-,once
CASSSTHEQFF,TGTGCCAGCAGCTCAACCCATGAGCAGTTCTTC,TRBJ2-1,TRBV27,-,once
CASSAPGQTYEQYF,TGCGCCAGCAGCGCACCGGGACAGACCTACGAGCAGTACTTC,TRBJ2-7,TRBV5-1,TRBD1,-
CATSRDFGLAGPSYEQYF,TGTGCCACCAGCAGAGATTTTGGTCTAGCGGGACCATCCTACGAGCAGTACTTC,TRBJ2-7,TRBV15,TRBD2,once
CASSLAGPYNEQFF,TGCGCCAGCAGTCTAGCGGGACCTTACAATGAGCAGTTCTTC,TRBJ2-1,TRBV4-1,TRBD2,-
CASRLLGTDTQYF,TGTGCCAGTCGCCTGTTGGGCACAGATACGCAGTATTTT,TRBJ2-3,TRBV27,-,-
CASSNTATSTDTQYF,TGTGCCAGCAGCAACACAGCAACTAGCACAGATACGCAGTATTTT,TRBJ2-3,TRBV13,-,-
CASRLAGGTGELFF,TGTGCCAGCAGATTGGCGGGAGGGACCGGGGAGCTGTTTTTT,TRBJ2-2,TRBV5-6,TRBD2,once
CASSPPVAGNTIYF,TGTGCCAGCAGTCCGCCCGTGGCTGGAAACACCATATATTTT,TRBJ1-3,TRBV6-1,-,once
CASSFRGQTPWQPQHF,TGTGCCAGCAGTTTTCGAGGGCAGACCCCATGGCAGCCCCAGCATTTT,TRBJ1-5,TRBV28,-,once
CASSLRGSPTYEQYF,TGTGCCAGCAGTTTACGGGGGAGTCCTACCTACGAGCAGTACTTC,TRBJ2-7,TRBV27,-,-
CASSTAGRAYNEQFF,TGTGCCAGCAGTACGGCGGGCAGGGCCTACAATGAGCAGTTCTTC,TRBJ2-1,TRBV27,-,-
CASTGQPNQPQHF,TGCGCCAGCACAGGACAGCCCAATCAGCCCCAGCATTTT,TRBJ1-5,TRBV10-2,-,-
CASSLIDSSNQPQHF,TGTGCCAGTAGTTTGATTGACAGTAGCAATCAGCCCCAGCATTTT,TRBJ1-5,TRBV19,-,-
CASSSRQGVFYEQYF,TGTGCCAGCAGCTCAAGACAGGGGGTCTTCTACGAGCAGTACTTC,TRBJ2-7,TRBV7-9,TRBD1,-
CASSLRGTGGEKLFF,TGTGCCAGCAGCTTGCGGGGGACAGGGGGAGAAAAACTGTTTTTT,TRBJ1-4,TRBV5-4,TRBD1,-
CASSLEGTTGELFF,TGTGCCAGCAGTTTGGAGGGAACCACCGGGGAGCTGTTTTTT,TRBJ2-2,TRBV28,-,-
CASSLFRSPSPYNEQFF,TGTGCCAGCAGTTTATTTCGATCTCCAAGCCCCTACAATGAGCAGTTCTTC,TRBJ2-1,TRBV27,-,-
CASSLRGSKGINYGYTF,TGTGCCAGCAGCCTCAGGGGATCGAAGGGAATTAACTATGGCTACACCTTC,TRBJ1-2,TRBV7-2,-,-
CASSQVGTASYQPQHF,TGCGCCAGCAGCCAAGTTGGGACAGCTTCGTATCAGCCCCAGCATTTT,TRBJ1-5,TRBV4-1,TRBD1,-